A selection of T cell receptor beta chains follows, all from one sample in a study of T cell changes during pregnancy in multiple sclerosis. Using immunoSEQ multiplex PCR, the repertoire was profiled, and TCRdb retains in-frame clones only, with some absent. The data show tens of thousands of clones, more than 85% seen once. Sequences were derived from peripheral blood, sampled in the second trimester of pregnancy. Source of these receptors: a female donor with multiple sclerosis, enrolled in a pregnancy study. The CDR3 runs from the conserved cysteine through the conserved F or W. Each record gives: CDR3 DNA, CDR3 protein, V gene, clone size, J gene, CDR3 length, D gene. D genes are given only for firm matches. Some rows have no size entry. The others give once, few or many, or a class for an expanded clone.

CDR3 DNA: TGTGCCAGTAGTCTCTCCATGGGGGCGGCCGGGGAGCTGTTTTTT
CDR3 protein: CASSLSMGAAGELFF
V gene: TRBV19
clone size: -
J gene: TRBJ2-2
CDR3 length: 15
D gene: -

CDR3 DNA: TGTGCCAGCAGCTACGGACAGGGGCCGTATCAGCCCCAGCATTTT
CDR3 protein: CASSYGQGPYQPQHF
V gene: TRBV7-6
clone size: -
J gene: TRBJ1-5
CDR3 length: 15
D gene: TRBD1

CDR3 DNA: TGTGCCAGCAGCTTAAAGGAGGGGGCCACTGAAGCTTTCTTT
CDR3 protein: CASSLKEGATEAFF
V gene: TRBV13
clone size: -
J gene: TRBJ1-1
CDR3 length: 14
D gene: TRBD1

CDR3 DNA: TGTGCCAGCAGGTCGGGACATGACGTTTACGAGCAGTACTTC
CDR3 protein: CASRSGHDVYEQYF
V gene: TRBV5-4
clone size: -
J gene: TRBJ2-7
CDR3 length: 14
D gene: -

CDR3 DNA: TGTGCCAGCTCACCAGAGGGTAATCAGCCCCAGCATTTT
CDR3 protein: CASSPEGNQPQHF
V gene: TRBV18
clone size: -
J gene: TRBJ1-5
CDR3 length: 13
D gene: -

CDR3 DNA: TGTGCCAGCAGCTTGGTGCTCTCTGCGATGGAGACCCAGTACTTC
CDR3 protein: CASSLVLSAMETQYF
V gene: TRBV5-6
clone size: -
J gene: TRBJ2-5
CDR3 length: 15
D gene: -

CDR3 DNA: TGCAGCGTTGGGCAGGCCCTCTCCTACGAGCAGTACTTC
CDR3 protein: CSVGQALSYEQYF
V gene: TRBV29-1
clone size: -
J gene: TRBJ2-7
CDR3 length: 13
D gene: -

CDR3 DNA: TGTGCCAGCAGTATTGACAGGGAAGAGACCCAGTACTTC
CDR3 protein: CASSIDREETQYF
V gene: TRBV6-6
clone size: -
J gene: TRBJ2-5
CDR3 length: 13
D gene: TRBD1

CDR3 DNA: TGTGCCAGCAGCAGAGACAGAAACACTTTCTTT
CDR3 protein: CASSRDRNTFF
V gene: TRBV11-2
clone size: many
J gene: TRBJ1-1
CDR3 length: 11
D gene: -

CDR3 DNA: TGTGCCAGCAGCACCCTCGGACAGGGCACGGTTGAAGCTTTCTTT
CDR3 protein: CASSTLGQGTVEAFF
V gene: TRBV7-9
clone size: -
J gene: TRBJ1-1
CDR3 length: 15
D gene: TRBD1

CDR3 DNA: TGTGCCAGCAGTGGGCCGTCTGAAGCTTTCTTT
CDR3 protein: CASSGPSEAFF
V gene: TRBV6-1
clone size: -
J gene: TRBJ1-1
CDR3 length: 11
D gene: -

CDR3 DNA: TGTGCCAGCACTCACAGGGGCGCCTACAATGAGCAGTTCTTC
CDR3 protein: CASTHRGAYNEQFF
V gene: TRBV6-5
clone size: -
J gene: TRBJ2-1
CDR3 length: 14
D gene: TRBD1

CDR3 DNA: TGTGCCAGCAGCTCCCGAGGCGGGTCCGGGAACTACTACGAGCAGTACTTC
CDR3 protein: CASSSRGGSGNYYEQYF
V gene: TRBV13
clone size: -
J gene: TRBJ2-7
CDR3 length: 17
D gene: -

CDR3 DNA: TGTGCCAGCTCACAAAGACAGGAAACTAATGAAAAACTGTTTTTT
CDR3 protein: CASSQRQETNEKLFF
V gene: TRBV18
clone size: -
J gene: TRBJ1-4
CDR3 length: 15
D gene: -

CDR3 DNA: TGTGCCAGCAGTGAAAGGGGGCAGGGACATCAGCCCCAGCATTTT
CDR3 protein: CASSERGQGHQPQHF
V gene: TRBV6-1
clone size: few
J gene: TRBJ1-5
CDR3 length: 15
D gene: TRBD1

CDR3 DNA: TGTGCCAGCAGTGCGGACAATAGCAATCAGCCCCAGCATTTT
CDR3 protein: CASSADNSNQPQHF
V gene: TRBV6-4
clone size: -
J gene: TRBJ1-5
CDR3 length: 14
D gene: -

CDR3 DNA: TGTGCCAGCAGTTTAGGGCCGTCGACAGAAAGTCTATACACTGAAGCTTTCTTT
CDR3 protein: CASSLGPSTESLYTEAFF
V gene: TRBV27
clone size: -
J gene: TRBJ1-1
CDR3 length: 18
D gene: -

CDR3 DNA: TGTGCCAGCAGTGGCCCAGGGCACCACGAGCAGTACTTC
CDR3 protein: CASSGPGHHEQYF
V gene: TRBV27
clone size: -
J gene: TRBJ2-7
CDR3 length: 13
D gene: -

CDR3 DNA: TGTGCCAGCAGTCTACAGGGGGAGGTTAATTCACCCCTCCACTTT
CDR3 protein: CASSLQGEVNSPLHF
V gene: TRBV27
clone size: -
J gene: TRBJ1-6
CDR3 length: 15
D gene: TRBD1

CDR3 DNA: TGCGCCAGCACCCCCGGAGGGGGCGGCTACACCTTC
CDR3 protein: CASTPGGGGYTF
V gene: TRBV5-1
clone size: few
J gene: TRBJ1-2
CDR3 length: 12
D gene: TRBD1

CDR3 DNA: TGTGCCAGCAGCGTAGACCCCCGAGGGGGTGAGCAGTTCTTC
CDR3 protein: CASSVDPRGGEQFF
V gene: TRBV9
clone size: -
J gene: TRBJ2-1
CDR3 length: 14
D gene: -

CDR3 DNA: TGTGCCTGGAGTGCAGGGGATGTTAAGCCCCAGCATTTT
CDR3 protein: CAWSAGDVKPQHF
V gene: TRBV30
clone size: -
J gene: TRBJ1-5
CDR3 length: 13
D gene: -

CDR3 DNA: TGTGCCAGCAGCCCCGGGGAGTCCTATGGCTACACCTTC
CDR3 protein: CASSPGESYGYTF
V gene: TRBV6-4
clone size: -
J gene: TRBJ1-2
CDR3 length: 13
D gene: -

CDR3 DNA: TGTGCCAGCAGTTCTGGGCGGGGGCACACAGATACGCAGTATTTT
CDR3 protein: CASSSGRGHTDTQYF
V gene: TRBV27
clone size: -
J gene: TRBJ2-3
CDR3 length: 15
D gene: -

CDR3 DNA: TGTGCCAGCAGCTACGGACAGGGGGTACAAGAGACCCAGTACTTC
CDR3 protein: CASSYGQGVQETQYF
V gene: TRBV7-9
clone size: -
J gene: TRBJ2-5
CDR3 length: 15
D gene: TRBD1

CDR3 DNA: TGTGCCAGCAGCCCTACTAGCGGGAGAAGATTAGATACGCAGTATTTT
CDR3 protein: CASSPTSGRRLDTQYF
V gene: TRBV14
clone size: -
J gene: TRBJ2-3
CDR3 length: 16
D gene: TRBD2

CDR3 DNA: TGTGCCAGCAGCCCCCGGGCCCGGACTAGCGGGGATCAAGAGACCCAGTACTTC
CDR3 protein: CASSPRARTSGDQETQYF
V gene: TRBV4-2
clone size: -
J gene: TRBJ2-5
CDR3 length: 18
D gene: TRBD2

CDR3 DNA: TGTGCCAGCAGCGACGGCGGACAGGGCCCCTACGAGCAGTACTTC
CDR3 protein: CASSDGGQGPYEQYF
V gene: TRBV7-9
clone size: -
J gene: TRBJ2-7
CDR3 length: 15
D gene: TRBD1

CDR3 DNA: TGTGCCAGCTGGACTAGCGGGGGGGATGAGCAGTTCTTC
CDR3 protein: CASWTSGGDEQFF
V gene: TRBV28
clone size: -
J gene: TRBJ2-1
CDR3 length: 13
D gene: TRBD2

CDR3 DNA: TGTGCCAGCAGCTTACAGGGGGCAACTGAAGCTTTCTTT
CDR3 protein: CASSLQGATEAFF
V gene: TRBV7-8
clone size: -
J gene: TRBJ1-1
CDR3 length: 13
D gene: TRBD1

CDR3 DNA: TGCGCCAGCAGCTTGGCCCCGACAGGGGCAGATACGCAGTATTTT
CDR3 protein: CASSLAPTGADTQYF
V gene: TRBV5-1
clone size: -
J gene: TRBJ2-3
CDR3 length: 15
D gene: TRBD1

CDR3 DNA: TGTGCCAGCAGCGCACGCTTAGCGGGAGGGGGTCGAGATACGCAGTATTTT
CDR3 protein: CASSARLAGGGRDTQYF
V gene: TRBV7-2
clone size: -
J gene: TRBJ2-3
CDR3 length: 17
D gene: TRBD2

CDR3 DNA: TGTGCCAGCAGCGTAGTGCGAGGGATGACTGAAGCTTTCTTT
CDR3 protein: CASSVVRGMTEAFF
V gene: TRBV9
clone size: -
J gene: TRBJ1-1
CDR3 length: 14
D gene: -

CDR3 DNA: TGTGCCAGCAGCCTCCCCCTTTCGACTGAAGCTTTCTTT
CDR3 protein: CASSLPLSTEAFF
V gene: TRBV7-2
clone size: -
J gene: TRBJ1-1
CDR3 length: 13
D gene: -

CDR3 DNA: TGTGCCAGCTCACCGATAGACAGCGGGAGTTATTTCACAGATACGCAGTATTTT
CDR3 protein: CASSPIDSGSYFTDTQYF
V gene: TRBV18
clone size: -
J gene: TRBJ2-3
CDR3 length: 18
D gene: TRBD2

CDR3 DNA: TGTGCCAGCAGCCTCTCCGGGGGAACCTACAATGAGCAGTTCTTC
CDR3 protein: CASSLSGGTYNEQFF
V gene: TRBV7-3
clone size: -
J gene: TRBJ2-1
CDR3 length: 15
D gene: -

CDR3 DNA: TGTGCCAGCAGCCTCCGCTCGGACACTGAAGCTTTCTTT
CDR3 protein: CASSLRSDTEAFF
V gene: TRBV5-5
clone size: -
J gene: TRBJ1-1
CDR3 length: 13
D gene: -

CDR3 DNA: TGTGCCAGCAGTCGGACAGGAGGAGGCTACACCTTC
CDR3 protein: CASSRTGGGYTF
V gene: TRBV6-5
clone size: -
J gene: TRBJ1-2
CDR3 length: 12
D gene: TRBD1

CDR3 DNA: TGCAGCGCGCAGGGACAGGAAAACCAGCCCCAGCATTTT
CDR3 protein: CSAQGQENQPQHF
V gene: TRBV29-1
clone size: -
J gene: TRBJ1-5
CDR3 length: 13
D gene: TRBD1